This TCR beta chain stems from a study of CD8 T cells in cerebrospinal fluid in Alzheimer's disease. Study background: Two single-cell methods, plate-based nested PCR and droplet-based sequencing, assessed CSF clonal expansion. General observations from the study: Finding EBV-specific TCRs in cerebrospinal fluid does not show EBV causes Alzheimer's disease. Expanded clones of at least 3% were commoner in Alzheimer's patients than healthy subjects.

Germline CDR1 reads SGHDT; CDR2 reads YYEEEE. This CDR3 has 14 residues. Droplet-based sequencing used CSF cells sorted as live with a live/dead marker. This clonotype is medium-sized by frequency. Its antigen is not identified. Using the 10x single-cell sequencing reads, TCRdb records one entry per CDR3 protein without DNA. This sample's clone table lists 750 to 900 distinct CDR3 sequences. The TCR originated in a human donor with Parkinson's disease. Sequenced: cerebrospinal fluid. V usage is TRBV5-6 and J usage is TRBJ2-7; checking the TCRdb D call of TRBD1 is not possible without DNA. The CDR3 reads CASSLFGAGDEQYF.